This entry is about one TCR beta chain. Its matching antigen is unknown. This entry is derived from a study of T cells in localized non-small cell lung cancer. Study-wide results and limits: Clonality of T cells reached its maximum in uninvolved adjacent lung, surpassing tumor. Within adjacent lung there appeared a median roughly 60 of the top 100 tumor clones. Elevated blood T cell density was associated with longer overall survival.

The table came from immunoSEQ multiplex PCR; TCRdb's copy has only in-frame clones and leaves some out. Found here are 30,000 to 40,000 clones, 85% to 90% of them singletons; the top ten hold roughly 4.2%. Per the germline V gene, CDR1 is LNHDA and CDR2 is SQIVND (reference sequence). This CDR3 contains 11 residues. Trimming took off 3 bases at V and 5 bases at J, with 4 bases between the two ends. The sequenced sample was peripheral blood, obtained before any cancer treatment. The chain joins TRBV19 to TRBJ1-1; the D is unclear. This TCR was recovered from a man aged 35 to 69 with stage I lung adenocarcinoma. The CDR3 coding sequence is TGTGCCAGTAGTATCGGGACTGAAGCTTTCTTT. This encodes CASSIGTEAFF. Filled out from reference TRBV19 and TRBJ1-1, the complete variable domain reads DGGITQSPKYLFRKEGQNVTLSCEQNLNHDAMYWYRQDPGQGLRLIYYSQIVNDFQKGDIAEGYSVSREKKESFPLTVTSAQKNPTAFYLCASSIGTEAFFGQGTRLTVV.